These 6 T cell receptor beta chains originate from one sample sequenced in a study of cytomegalovirus exposure and HLA in healthy donors. The PCR ran on 60 Vbeta and 13 Jbeta primers. Assay: immunoSEQ multiplex PCR; the TCRdb copy retains only in-frame clones and omits some. Of around 130,000 clones in the sample, 82% were seen once. The specimen was PBMCs. The origin of the receptors is a boy between 2 and 10 years old in good health and CMV-seronegative.

The genes are TRBV19 and TRBJ2-1, with TRBD1 as a possible D gene (6 bases). Trimming cost V 7 bases and J 0 bases, with 10 bases left between them. The germline V gene has CDR1 LNHDA and CDR2 SQIVND (reference sequence). The CDR3 is made up of 14 amino acids. The CDR3 bases are TGTGCCAGTAAATGGGGGCTCTCCTACAATGAGCAGTTCTTC. Its protein is CASKWGLSYNEQFF.

This clone occurred once. The rearrangement joins TRBV2 to TRBJ2-7, with 7 bases matching TRBD1. The CDR3 covers 14 residues. Germline trimming cut 8 bases from V and 3 bases from J; bases unmatched to any gene: 10. Germline V gene lookup returns CDR1 SNHLY and CDR2 FYNNEI. The CDR3 nucleotides are TGTGCCAGCGGTGCCGGGACAGAGCTCTACGAGCAGTACGTC. Translated, it gives CASGAGTELYEQYV.

This chain joins TRBV9 and TRBJ1-4; 7 bases line up with TRBD1. Per the germline V gene, CDR1 is SGDLS and CDR2 is YYNGEE. V lost 2 bases, J lost 8 bases, and 9 bases stayed unmatched. The CDR3 totals 15 residues. The CDR3: CASSVRTGQKEKLFF. Here the CDR3 DNA reads TGTGCCAGCAGCGTGCGGACAGGTCAAAAGGAAAAACTGTTTTTT.

The CDR3 DNA sequence: TGTGCCACCAGCAGAGTGCCGGTCGACTATGGCTACACCTTC. It codes for CATSRVPVDYGYTF. The chain combines TRBV15 with TRBJ1-2; D remains ambiguous. CDR1 LNHNV and CDR2 YYDKDF come from the germline V gene (reference sequence). V gave up 1 base and J gave up 3 bases, with 9 bases separating them. The length of the CDR3 is 14 residues.

This chain joins TRBV18 and TRBJ1-2; 7 nucleotides align to TRBD1. Trimming removed 3 bases from V and 8 bases from J; junction bases left unmatched: 15. Germline CDR1 is KGHSH and CDR2 is LQKENI. This CDR3 contains 16 residues. CDR3 loop: CASSPPDRFITMGYTF. CDR3 nucleotide sequence: TGTGCCAGCTCACCCCCGGACAGGTTCATAACTATGGGCTACACCTTC.

This clone is a singleton in its sample. The CDR3 DNA is TGTGCCAGTAGGGGAACAGGGCATAATTCACCCCTCCACTTT. Amino acids: CASRGTGHNSPLHF. The chain recombines TRBV19 with TRBJ1-6, with D tentatively TRBD1 (6 bases). Trimming cost V 6 bases and J 5 bases, with 11 bases left between them. There are 14 residues in the CDR3. In germline, CDR1 is LNHDA, CDR2 SQIVND (reference sequence).